Listed below are T cell receptor beta chains from one sample, sequenced in a study of shared clonotypes between healthy human individuals. Profiled with immunoSEQ multiplex PCR; TCRdb holds only in-frame clones, not every one. The data hold around 2.1 million clones, with roughly 91% observed a single time. Sequenced: naive CD8+ T cells from PBMCs. The receptors were sampled from a man aged 18 to 35 in good health. Some clones in this sample may be carry-over from other donors' samples. Each CDR3 is given without its conserved first and last residue. Size values are once, few and many counts, or a class for expanded clones, and some rows have none.

TRBV15	NA	TRBJ1-5	ATSRSQGASQPQH
TRBV7-9	few	TRBJ1-2	ASRPGTGGYT
TRBV7-3	NA	TRBJ2-2	ASSLGLFGELF
TRBV9	NA	TRBJ2-2	ASSVEGNPNTGELF
TRBV19	NA	TRBJ1-1	ASSIGRTMNTEAF
TRBV6-1	NA	TRBJ1-2	ASTPRGTGIYGYT
TRBV27	NA	TRBJ2-3	ASSLSTTTDTQY
TRBV27	once	TRBJ1-5	ASPHWGRSNQPQH
TRBV9	NA	TRBJ2-1	ASSAWGAPAREQF
TRBV7-9	NA	TRBJ2-7	ASRPGASYEQY
TRBV28	once	TRBJ1-6	ASSLLLDREAFFSYNSPLH
TRBV27	NA	TRBJ2-7	ASRGKTGRSYEQY
TRBV7-9	NA	TRBJ2-1	ASSANSGRASGEQF
TRBV7-3	NA	TRBJ2-2	ASSLIEGDALDTGELF
TRBV5-6	NA	TRBJ2-5	ASSKGLSGTQY
TRBV18	NA	TRBJ2-7	ASSRPTSGVDEQY
TRBV9	NA	TRBJ2-3	ASSAGQYSTDTQY
TRBV7-9	NA	TRBJ2-4	ASSMGGLAKNIQY
TRBV6-5	NA	TRBJ2-1	ASSYSGTALVNEQF
TRBV7-6	once	TRBJ2-7	ASSSKTGPEVDEQY
TRBV5-5	NA	TRBJ2-7	ASSFASGSYEQY
TRBV6-5	NA	TRBJ2-7	ASSSGTTYEQY
TRBV13	NA	TRBJ2-7	ASSLDRDGGYEQY
TRBV27	NA	TRBJ1-1	ASSLLGQGNTEAF
TRBV7-3	NA	TRBJ2-5	ASSPGTGVRPETQY
TRBV11-3	NA	TRBJ2-5	ASSQGHSETQY
TRBV7-9	NA	TRBJ2-3	ASSLSVVSTDTQY
TRBV15	NA	TRBJ1-2	ATSRETGGYT
TRBV28	NA	TRBJ1-2	ASSSPRTGYGYT
TRBV6-5	NA	TRBJ1-3	ASSYGTAGNTIY
TRBV5-5	NA	TRBJ2-7	ASRRAAGDYEQY
TRBV9	once	TRBJ2-7	ASSGQGYEQY
TRBV10-3	NA	TRBJ1-3	AIPGSSGNTIY
TRBV29-1	NA	TRBJ2-3	SIQGYTQY
TRBV28	NA	TRBJ2-3	ASSFDGASTDTQY
TRBV19	once	TRBJ1-1	ASSVTQGAKRLTEAF
TRBV2	NA	TRBJ1-3	ASIPRLRGKVGNTIY
TRBV7-6	NA	TRBJ2-1	ASSLSSYNEQF
TRBV9	once	TRBJ2-7	ASSVGAIQSYEQY
TRBV15	NA	TRBJ1-3	ATRRTGPGNTIY
TRBV27	once	TRBJ1-5	ASSWQGDQPQH
TRBV20-1	NA	TRBJ2-7	SADLYEQY
TRBV27	NA	TRBJ2-7	ASSPSTGDRRTYEQY
TRBV27	NA	TRBJ2-2	ASRSGLAGGRFGELF
TRBV5-5	once	TRBJ2-7	ASSLAGVGREDEQY
TRBV29-1	NA	TRBJ2-3	SVEEADTQY
TRBV10-1	NA	TRBJ2-7	ASSEGFETVVDEQY
TRBV4-3	NA	TRBJ2-1	ASSQARSRTYNEQF
TRBV19	NA	TRBJ2-7	ASSQAESSYEQY
TRBV5-8	NA	TRBJ1-5	ASSLGYAQGNQPQH
TRBV5-8	NA	TRBJ2-1	ASTGRGPNNEQF
TRBV12-5	NA	TRBJ2-7	PRAGGDREIRYEQY
TRBV5-6	NA	TRBJ1-1	ASSLLTAVYTEAF